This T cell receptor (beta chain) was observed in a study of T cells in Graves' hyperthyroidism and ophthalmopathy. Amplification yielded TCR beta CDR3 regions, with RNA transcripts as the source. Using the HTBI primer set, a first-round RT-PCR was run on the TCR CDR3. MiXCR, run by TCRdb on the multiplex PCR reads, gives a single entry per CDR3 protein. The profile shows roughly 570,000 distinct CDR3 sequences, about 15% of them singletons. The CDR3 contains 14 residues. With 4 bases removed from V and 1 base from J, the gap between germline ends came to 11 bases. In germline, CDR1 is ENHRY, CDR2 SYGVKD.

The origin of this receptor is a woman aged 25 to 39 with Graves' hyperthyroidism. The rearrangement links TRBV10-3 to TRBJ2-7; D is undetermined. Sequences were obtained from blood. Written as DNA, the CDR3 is TGTGCCATCAGTGGTACCCGAGATTCCTACGAGCAGTACTTC. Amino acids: CAISGTRDSYEQYF.